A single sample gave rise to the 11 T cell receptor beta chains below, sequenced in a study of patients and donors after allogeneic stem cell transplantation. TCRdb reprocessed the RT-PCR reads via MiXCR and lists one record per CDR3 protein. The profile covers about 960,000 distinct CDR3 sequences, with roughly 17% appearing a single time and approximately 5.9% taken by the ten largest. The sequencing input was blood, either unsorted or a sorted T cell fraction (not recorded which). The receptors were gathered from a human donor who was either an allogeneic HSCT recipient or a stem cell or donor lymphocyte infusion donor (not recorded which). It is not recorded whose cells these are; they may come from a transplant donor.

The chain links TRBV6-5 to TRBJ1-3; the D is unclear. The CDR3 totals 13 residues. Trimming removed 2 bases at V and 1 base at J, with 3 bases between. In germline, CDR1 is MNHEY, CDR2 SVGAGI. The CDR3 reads CASSYKSGNTIYF. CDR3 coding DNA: TGTGCCAGCAGTTACAAGTCTGGAAACACCATATATTTT.

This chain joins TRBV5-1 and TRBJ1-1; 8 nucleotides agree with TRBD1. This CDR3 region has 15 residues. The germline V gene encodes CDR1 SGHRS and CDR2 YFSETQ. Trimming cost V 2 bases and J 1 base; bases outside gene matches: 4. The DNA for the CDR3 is TGCGCCAGCAGCTTCCCGGGACAGGCGAACACTGAAGCTTTCTTT. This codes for CASSFPGQANTEAFF.

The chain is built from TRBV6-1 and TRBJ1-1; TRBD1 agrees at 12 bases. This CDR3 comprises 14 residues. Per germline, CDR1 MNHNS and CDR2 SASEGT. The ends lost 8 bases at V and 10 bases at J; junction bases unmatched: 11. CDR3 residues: CASRDRGRPQGAFF. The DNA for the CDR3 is TGTGCCAGCCGGGACAGGGGGCGCCCACAGGGAGCTTTCTTT.

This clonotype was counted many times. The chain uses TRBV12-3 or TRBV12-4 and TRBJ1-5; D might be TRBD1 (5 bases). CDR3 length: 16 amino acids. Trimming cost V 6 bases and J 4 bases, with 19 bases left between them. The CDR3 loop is CASRRNQGVGNQPQHF. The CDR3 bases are TGTGCCAGCAGACGAAATCAGGGAGTCGGGAATCAGCCCCAGCATTTT.

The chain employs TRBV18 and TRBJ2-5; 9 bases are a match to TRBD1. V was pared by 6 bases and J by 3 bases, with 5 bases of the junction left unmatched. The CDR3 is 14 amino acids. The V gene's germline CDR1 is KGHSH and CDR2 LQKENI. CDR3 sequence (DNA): TGTGCCAGCTCTCCCAGGACAGGGGAAGAGACCCAGTACTTC. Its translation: CASSPRTGEETQYF.

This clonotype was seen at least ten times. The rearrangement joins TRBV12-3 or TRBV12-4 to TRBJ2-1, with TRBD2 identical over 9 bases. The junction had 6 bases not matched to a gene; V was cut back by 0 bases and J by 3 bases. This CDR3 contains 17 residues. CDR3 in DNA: TGTGCCAGCAGTTTAGCGAATAGCGGGAGTAGCTACAATGAGCAGTTCTTC. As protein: CASSLANSGSSYNEQFF.

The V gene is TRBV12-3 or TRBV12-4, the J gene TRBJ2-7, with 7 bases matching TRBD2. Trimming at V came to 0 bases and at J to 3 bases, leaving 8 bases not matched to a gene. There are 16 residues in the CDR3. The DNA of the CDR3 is TGTGCCAGCAGTTTAGCAGGTTTAGCGGGCCGCTACGAGCAGTACTTC. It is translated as CASSLAGLAGRYEQYF.

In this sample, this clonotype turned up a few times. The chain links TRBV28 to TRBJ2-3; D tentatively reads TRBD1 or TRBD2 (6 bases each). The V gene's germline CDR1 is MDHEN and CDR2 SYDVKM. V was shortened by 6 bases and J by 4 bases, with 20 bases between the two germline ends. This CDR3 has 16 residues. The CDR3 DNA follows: TGTGCCAGCAGCTCCCCATCGGGGGCGATTCCAGATACGCAGTATTTT. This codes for CASSSPSGAIPDTQYF.

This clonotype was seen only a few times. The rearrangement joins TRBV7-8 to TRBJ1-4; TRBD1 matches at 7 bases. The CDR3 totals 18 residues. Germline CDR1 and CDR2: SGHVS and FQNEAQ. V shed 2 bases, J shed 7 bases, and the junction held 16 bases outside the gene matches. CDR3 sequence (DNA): TGTGCCAGCAGCTTATTCCCTCCTCGGCGGGCAGGGGGTGAAAAACTGTTTTTT. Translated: CASSLFPPRRAGGEKLFF.

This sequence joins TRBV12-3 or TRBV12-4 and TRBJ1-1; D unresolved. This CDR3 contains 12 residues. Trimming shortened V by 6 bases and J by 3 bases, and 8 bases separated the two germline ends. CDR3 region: CASRRTDTEAFF. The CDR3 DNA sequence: TGTGCCAGCAGGCGGACGGACACTGAAGCTTTCTTT.

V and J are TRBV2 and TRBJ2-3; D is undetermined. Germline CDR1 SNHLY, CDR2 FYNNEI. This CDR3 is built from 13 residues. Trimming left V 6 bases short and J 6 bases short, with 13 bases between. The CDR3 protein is CASRSDSADTQYF. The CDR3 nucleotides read TGTGCCAGCAGGTCCGACTCGGCGGATACGCAGTATTTT.